This is a list of T cell receptor beta chains from one sample in a study of blood T cells in healthy people across ages. TCRdb re-called the 5' RACE reads through MiXCR, storing one row per CDR3 protein. This sample has more than 750,000 distinct CDR3 sequences; 29% occur once, and the top ten carry 10% to 13%. The data also belong to a second study, concerning T cells of mothers and their children.

Sample: blood. Receptors were obtained from a woman aged 40 to 49 in good health. The CDR3 runs from the conserved cysteine through the conserved F or W. D genes are given only for firm matches. Expanded clones are given a class, and other clones once, few, many or no size at all.

J	size	D	V	CDR3	DNA
TRBJ2-1	-	TRBD2	TRBV5-1	CASSRGPGTSGRSNEQFF	TGCGCCAGCAGCCGGGGCCCGGGGACTAGCGGGAGAAGCAATGAGCAGTTCTTC
TRBJ1-5	many	-	TRBV29-1	CSASTENQPQHF	TGCAGCGCGTCGACAGAGAATCAGCCCCAGCATTTT
TRBJ1-3	-	-	TRBV3-1	CASGNSGNTIYF	TGTGCCAGCGGGAACTCTGGAAACACCATATATTTT
TRBJ2-3	-	-	TRBV14	CASSQDGLATSFIWGKDTQYF	TGTGCCAGCAGCCAAGATGGGTTAGCGACTAGTTTTATTTGGGGAAAAGATACGCAGTATTTT
TRBJ2-7	many	TRBD1	TRBV5-5	CASSPEPGDSSIYEQYF	TGTGCCAGCAGCCCCGAGCCCGGGGACAGCAGCATCTACGAGCAGTACTTC
TRBJ1-1	-	-	TRBV5-1	CASSVSTENTEAFF	TGCGCCAGCAGCGTCTCAACAGAGAACACTGAAGCTTTCTTT
TRBJ2-3	many	TRBD2	TRBV29-1	CSGSGTLLSTDTQYF	TGCAGCGGTAGCGGGACACTCCTTAGCACAGATACGCAGTATTTT
TRBJ2-5	-	-	TRBV28	CASSLVGVNGETQYF	TGTGCCAGCAGCCTCGTGGGGGTGAACGGGGAGACCCAGTACTTC
TRBJ1-1	-	TRBD1	TRBV12-3/TRBV12-4	CASKGQGLNTEAFF	TGTGCCAGCAAAGGACAGGGGTTGAACACTGAAGCTTTCTTT
TRBJ2-7	-	TRBD1	TRBV9	CASSVRTGRSYEQYF	TGTGCCAGCAGCGTACGGACAGGTCGCTCCTACGAGCAGTACTTC
TRBJ2-1	many	TRBD2	TRBV7-9	CASSLLGGDEQFF	TGTGCCAGCAGCCTGCTTGGGGGGGATGAGCAGTTCTTC
TRBJ2-3	-	TRBD2	TRBV24-1	CATRRTSASDTQYF	TGTGCCACCAGAAGGACTAGCGCTTCAGATACGCAGTATTTT